This TCR beta chain was found in a study of T cell changes during pregnancy in multiple sclerosis (dated by TCRdb to between 2018 and 2021). General notes on the study: Changes in the T cell repertoire over the course of pregnancy were examined in this study in women with multiple sclerosis.

Remarks on this clone: The specificity of this receptor is unknown. The input lacks base qualities; no much larger clone sits a single base away.

Library preparation employed the immunoSEQ multiplex PCR assay. The table comes from immuneACCESS by way of TCRdb, which keeps in-frame sequences with V and J called. Part of the clones is missing from these tables; in studies checked, under half for an unresolved V gene and the rest for unknown reasons. This sample is represented by 60,000 to 75,000 clones; approximately 90% of them were singletons. The top ten hold 1.4% of the sample. The source is a female donor with multiple sclerosis, enrolled in a pregnancy study. Sample: peripheral blood, taken in the third trimester of pregnancy.

The CDR3 reads as follows: CASSGDSPNEKLFF. Read as DNA, the sequence is TGTGCCAGCAGTGGTGACAGCCCTAATGAAAAACTGTTTTTT. This chain is built from TRBV6-1 and TRBJ1-4; D gene: possibly TRBD1, on 5 matching bases. The germline V gene specifies MNHNS as CDR1 and SASEGT as CDR2. Trimming costs V 4 bases and J 3 bases, and their ends lie 9 bases apart. The CDR3 holds 14 amino acids from the cysteine to the phenylalanine. Only the CDR3 part of the read is kept: 42 bases, read in frame from the first base.